Sequencing of this T cell receptor (beta chain) was carried out in a study of T cell responses to AZD1222 COVID-19 vaccine. Germline values: CDR1 MDHEN, CDR2 SYDVKM. With 8 bases removed from V and 13 bases from J, the gap between germline ends came to 18 bases. CDR3 length: 13 residues. Worth noting for this clone: The antigen remains unidentified.

The method was immunoSEQ multiplex PCR; TCRdb's version includes in-frame clones alone and lacks a portion of them. The table shows 130,000 or so clones, with around 87% occurring only once. Study-level results: Epitopes outside B.1.351 and B.1.1.7 mutated regions reportedly drew nearly half of spike TCRs. There were repertoire samples only from the period after the peak T cell response.

This TCR came from an adult in good health. The sample was peripheral blood, taken on day 0 of AZD1222 vaccination. The V gene is TRBV28, the J gene TRBJ1-6; tentatively, D is TRBD1 (5 bases). In DNA form, the CDR3 reads TGTGCCAGCGGACCGGGACGACCAGCGCCCCTCCACTTT. Its protein product is CASGPGRPAPLHF.